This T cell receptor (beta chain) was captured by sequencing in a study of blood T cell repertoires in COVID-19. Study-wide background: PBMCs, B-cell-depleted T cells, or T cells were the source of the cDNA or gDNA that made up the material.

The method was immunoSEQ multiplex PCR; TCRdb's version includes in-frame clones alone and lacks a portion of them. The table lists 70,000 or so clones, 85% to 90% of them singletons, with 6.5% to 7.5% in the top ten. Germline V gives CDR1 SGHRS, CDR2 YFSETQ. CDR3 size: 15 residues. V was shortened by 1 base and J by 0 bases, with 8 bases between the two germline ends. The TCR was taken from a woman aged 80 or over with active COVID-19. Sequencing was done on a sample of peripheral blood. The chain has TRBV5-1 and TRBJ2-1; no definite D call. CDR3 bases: TGCGCCAGCAGCTTGAGCATTAGCTCCTACAATGAGCAGTTCTTC. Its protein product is CASSLSISSYNEQFF. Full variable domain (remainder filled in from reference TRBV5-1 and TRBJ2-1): KAGVTQTPRYLIKTRGQQVTLSCSPISGHRSVSWYQQTPGQGLQFLFEYFSETQRNKGNFPGRFSGRQFSNSRSEMNVSTLELGDSALYLCASSLSISSYNEQFFGPGTRLTVL.